A selection of T cell receptor beta chains follows, all from one sample in a study of T cells in Graves' hyperthyroidism and ophthalmopathy. TCRdb reanalysed the multiplex PCR reads using MiXCR and keeps one entry per CDR3 protein. The sample shows nearly 600,000 distinct CDR3 sequences, 13% to 15% of them seen only once. The sample consisted of blood. All receptors derive from a woman aged 18-35 years with Graves' ophthalmopathy. CDR3s include the opening cysteine and the closing phenylalanine or tryptophan. A D gene is named only where the DNA matches it firmly. Where a row states a size, it is once, few, many or the class of an expanded clone; other rows omit it.

j_call d_call v_call clone_size cdr3_aa cdr3_nt
TRBJ2-1 TRBD2 TRBV7-8 many CASSLAPSGNYNEQFF TGTGCCAGCAGCTTAGCGCCCAGCGGGAACTACAATGAGCAGTTCTTC
TRBJ2-7 TRBD2 TRBV24-1 many CATSDLQHPSGGYEQYF TGTGCCACCAGTGATTTGCAACACCCTAGCGGAGGCTACGAGCAGTACTTC
TRBJ2-7 TRBD1 TRBV18 - CASPLGQGAYEQYF TGTGCCAGCCCACTTGGACAGGGGGCGTACGAGCAGTACTTC
TRBJ2-5 - TRBV20-1 many CSATPRGGLQETQYF TGCAGTGCTACCCCCAGGGGAGGGTTACAAGAGACCCAGTACTTC
TRBJ1-1 - TRBV7-9 - CASSVGSSEAFF TGTGCCAGCAGCGTCGGAAGTTCTGAAGCTTTCTTT
TRBJ1-5 - TRBV30 many CAWSVSGTRGSQPQHF TGTGCCTGGAGTGTATCCGGAACCAGGGGCTCCCAGCCCCAGCATTTT
TRBJ2-7 TRBD1 TRBV11-1 many CASRTGVEQYF TGTGCCAGTAGGACAGGGGTCGAGCAGTACTTC
TRBJ1-6 - TRBV28 - CASSLPAYNSPLHF TGTGCCAGCAGTTTACCCGCTTATAATTCACCCCTCCACTTT
TRBJ2-7 TRBD2 TRBV7-3 - CASSLTSGPKYEQYF TGTGCCAGCAGCTTGACTAGCGGGCCGAAATACGAGCAGTACTTC
TRBJ1-1 - TRBV5-1 many CASSLADAAEAFF TGCGCCAGCAGCTTGGCCGACGCCGCTGAAGCTTTCTTT
TRBJ1-1 - TRBV7-9 few CASSLAHLVGTTEAFF TGTGCCAGCAGCTTAGCCCACTTGGTAGGGACCACTGAAGCTTTCTTT
TRBJ2-1 TRBD2 TRBV30 many CAWRTSGEGYNEQFF TGTGCCTGGAGGACTAGCGGGGAAGGCTACAATGAGCAGTTCTTC
TRBJ1-2 - TRBV11-2 many CASSGKWGNYGYTF TGTGCCAGCAGCGGAAAGTGGGGGAACTATGGCTACACCTTC
TRBJ2-3 - TRBV12-3/TRBV12-4 many CASSLGQRGTQYF TGTGCCAGCAGTTTGGGGCAACGAGGTACGCAGTATTTT
TRBJ2-1 TRBD2 TRBV5-4 - CASSTGTSGIEQFF TGTGCCAGCTCTACCGGGACTAGCGGGATCGAGCAGTTCTTC
TRBJ2-7 TRBD2 TRBV13 many CASSLEGGSQSYEQYF TGTGCCAGCAGCTTAGAGGGCGGGAGTCAATCCTACGAGCAGTACTTC
TRBJ2-3 TRBD2 TRBV11-2 - CASRPSGRADTQYF TGTGCCAGCCGACCTAGCGGGAGGGCCGATACGCAGTATTTT
TRBJ1-6 TRBD1 TRBV6-1 few CATQDRGNSPLHF TGTGCCACCCAAGACAGGGGAAATTCACCCCTCCACTTT
TRBJ2-1 - TRBV30 - CAWIGSSYNEQFF TGTGCCTGGATAGGGAGCTCCTACAATGAGCAGTTCTTC
TRBJ2-7 - TRBV28 many CASSSRASSYEQYF TGTGCCAGCAGCTCCAGGGCGAGCTCCTACGAGCAGTACTTC
TRBJ2-1 - TRBV19 few CASSMRHIRDLARNEQFF TGTGCCAGTAGTATGAGACACATTAGGGACCTGGCGAGAAATGAGCAGTTCTTC
TRBJ1-1 TRBD1 TRBV27 many CASSLSGGVTEAFF TGTGCCAGCAGTTTATCAGGGGGCGTCACTGAAGCTTTCTTT
TRBJ2-7 - TRBV7-2 many CASSLISVIGYEQYF TGTGCCAGCAGCTTGATTTCCGTAATTGGCTACGAGCAGTACTTC
TRBJ1-2 - TRBV18 many CASSPRGENYGYTF TGTGCCAGCTCACCTCGCGGGGAGAACTATGGCTACACCTTC
TRBJ1-4 - TRBV7-9 many CASSLVVGNEKLFF TGTGCCAGCAGCTTAGTTGTTGGTAATGAAAAACTGTTTTTT
TRBJ1-2 - TRBV10-3 many CAISEIGRGYGYTF TGTGCCATCAGTGAGATAGGGCGAGGCTATGGCTACACCTTC
TRBJ2-7 - TRBV20-1 - CSARTASIGNEQYF TGCAGTGCTAGGACGGCCTCCATAGGAAACGAGCAGTACTTC
TRBJ1-1 - TRBV27 few CASSLPGGAEAFF TGTGCCAGCAGTTTACCCGGGGGCGCTGAAGCTTTCTTT
TRBJ2-1 TRBD2 TRBV14 - CAGRQTLLATSYNEQFF TGTGCCGGCAGGCAAACTTTACTAGCGACGTCCTACAATGAGCAGTTCTTC
TRBJ2-1 - TRBV9 few CASSSKGGADEQFF TGTGCCAGCAGCTCAAAGGGGGGGGCAGATGAGCAGTTCTTC
TRBJ2-7 TRBD1 TRBV6-2/TRBV6-3 - CASSKGQGIEQYF TGTGCCAGCAGTAAGGGACAGGGGATCGAGCAGTACTTC